The clone carrying this T cell receptor (beta chain) was observed a few times. This sample is drawn from a study of regulatory T cells in long-lasting Graves disease. As to time point: newly diagnosed GD, antithyroid drugs for less than 3 months. Generation of the TCR library employed RNA extracted from PBMCs. Libraries of TCR beta came from iRepertoire HTBI primers plus Arm-PCR of CDR3 regions. MiXCR, run by TCRdb on the multiplex PCR reads, gives a single entry per CDR3 protein. In the table there are about 610,000 distinct CDR3 sequences, approximately 16% of which are singletons. Per the germline V gene, CDR1 is MNHNS and CDR2 is SASEGT. Trimming cost V 4 bases and J 6 bases, with 14 bases left between them. There are 14 residues in the CDR3. Another study also made use of these data, one on T cells in Graves' hyperthyroidism and ophthalmopathy.

The chain joins TRBV6-1 to TRBJ2-3; D may be TRBD2 (5 bases). The receptor comes from a man aged 18 to 29 with Graves disease. Sequenced here: peripheral blood mononuclear cells (PBMCs), sampled at new diagnosis, from a patient treated with antithyroid drugs. The CDR3 DNA is TGTGCCAGCAGTGCTGAGAGCCGAGGGGATACGCAGTATTTT. It translates to CASSAESRGDTQYF.